Listed here are 24 T cell receptor beta chains from one sample, sequenced in a study of cytomegalovirus exposure and HLA in healthy donors. A multiplex PCR was run with 60 Vbeta primers and 13 Jbeta primers. Repertoires were generated with immunoSEQ multiplex PCR, while TCRdb's copy carries only in-frame clones and drops some. Found here are 90,000 to 150,000 clones, about two thirds of them singletons; the top ten hold 8.2%. Sequenced: PBMCs. The receptors come from a middle-aged woman in good health and CMV-seropositive.

The chain recombines TRBV4-1 with TRBJ1-5; a weak D match, TRBD1 (5 bases). The germline CDR1 and CDR2 sequences are MGHRA and YSYEKL. This CDR3 region has 17 residues. The V and J ends lost 0 bases and 5 bases respectively, with 17 bases between them. CDR3 in DNA: TGCGCCAGCAGCCAAGAGTATCACAGGAGGGGAGATCAGCCCCAGCATTTT. Its translation is CASSQEYHRRGDQPQHF.

The gene calls are TRBV11-2 and TRBJ2-1, with 9 bases matching TRBD2. The V gene's germline CDR1 is SGHAT and CDR2 FQNNGV. V dropped 1 base and J dropped 10; count of bases not matched to a gene: 8. The CDR3 has 15 residues. Written as DNA, the CDR3 is TGTGCCAGCAGCTTAGTTTCGGTAGCGGGGGAAGAGCAGTTCTTC. Translation: CASSLVSVAGEEQFF.

The J gene is TRBJ1-5, the V gene TRBV2, with D perhaps TRBD1 (6 bases). This CDR3 has 15 amino acids. V was shortened by 2 bases and J by 1 base, with 9 bases between the two germline ends. Germline assignment: CDR1 SNHLY and CDR2 FYNNEI. The CDR3 region has the DNA TGTGCCAGCAGTGAACTCAGGGGAAGCAATCAGCCCCAGCATTTT. Amino acids: CASSELRGSNQPQHF.

The chain employs TRBV9 and TRBJ2-1, with TRBD1 matching over 9 bases. Germline trimming cut 3 bases from V and 3 bases from J; bases unmatched to any gene: 4. Germline values: CDR1 SGDLS, CDR2 YYNGEE. The CDR3 is 15 amino acids. CDR3 amino acids: CASSATGGRYNEQFF. In DNA, the CDR3 is TGTGCCAGCAGCGCTACAGGGGGCCGCTACAATGAGCAGTTCTTC.

This clone was observed a few times. The chain has TRBV21-1 and TRBJ1-2. TRBV21-1 is shown as a pseudogene. This CDR3 has 11 residues. In DNA, the CDR3 is TGTGCCAGCGGCTCCGGAGATGGCTACACCTTC. The encoded protein is CASGSGDGYTF.

The V call is TRBV29-1, the J call TRBJ1-1, with 7 bases aligning to TRBD1. With 8 bases clipped from V and 0 bases from J, the junction kept 6 bases outside the gene matches. CDR1 and CDR2 (germline): SQVTM, ANQGSEA. This CDR3 has 13 amino acids. The CDR3 loop reads CSPYRGVNTEAFF. Written as DNA, the CDR3 is TGCAGCCCGTACAGGGGAGTGAACACTGAAGCTTTCTTT.

The chain employs TRBV5-6 and TRBJ2-7, with D perhaps matching TRBD2 (6 bases). The CDR3 has 17 residues. V lost 0 bases, J lost 1 base, and 17 bases lay in between. From germline, CDR1 is SGHDT and CDR2 YYEEEE. The CDR3 is CASSLAVGGELSYEQYF. The CDR3 DNA is TGTGCCAGCAGCTTGGCGGTTGGCGGGGAACTATCCTACGAGCAGTACTTC.

The chain is built from TRBV19 and TRBJ2-5; perhaps TRBD2 as D (5 bases). V was cut by 10 bases and J by 5 bases, with 17 bases left in between. CDR1 and CDR2 from the germline V gene are LNHDA and SQIVND (reference sequence). This CDR3 contains 13 residues. CDR3 sequence: CATSGLEGETQYF. The CDR3 DNA reads as TGTGCCACGAGTGGACTGGAAGGTGAGACCCAGTACTTC.

There are a few counts of this clone. The rearrangement joins TRBV10-3 to TRBJ2-3; 9 bases are shared with TRBD2. The CDR3 has 15 amino acids. V gave up 10 bases and J gave up 5 bases; unmatched junction bases: 13. Germline loops: CDR1 ENHRY, CDR2 SYGVKD. Here the CDR3 DNA reads TGTGCCACAAGAGGTGCTAGCGGGGAGCAAGATACGCAGTATTTT. It specifies CATRGASGEQDTQYF.

CDR3 coding DNA: TGCGCCAGCGCCCCCGGACACCAGAACACTGAAGCTTTCTTT. Residues: CASAPGHQNTEAFF. The chain links TRBV5-1 to TRBJ1-1, with D tentatively TRBD1 (5 bases). CDR3 length: 14 amino acids. V was shortened by 7 bases and J by 1 base, with 14 bases between the two germline ends. The germline V gene has CDR1 SGHRS and CDR2 YFSETQ.

This clone came up a few times. The chain joins TRBV7-2 to TRBJ1-2; 7 nucleotides agree with TRBD1. V shed 5 bases, J shed 0 bases, and the junction held 3 bases outside the gene matches. This CDR3 has 14 residues. Germline V gene data show CDR1 as SGHTA and CDR2 as FQGNSA. CDR3 coding DNA: TGTGCCAGCAGCATACAGGGGTCTAACTATGGCTACACCTTC. Translating gives CASSIQGSNYGYTF.

This rearrangement joins TRBV18 to TRBJ1-2, with TRBD1 as a possible D gene (6 bases). The V and J ends lost 3 bases and 7 bases respectively, with 18 bases between them. Germline assignment: CDR1 KGHSH and CDR2 LQKENI. This CDR3 is built from 15 residues. CDR3 sequence (DNA): TGTGCCAGCTCACCTCGCCAAACAGAAGGGGGTGGCTACACCTTC. This encodes CASSPRQTEGGGYTF.

The chain combines TRBV18 with TRBJ1-1; no clear D. The germline CDR1 and CDR2 sequences are KGHSH and LQKENI. This CDR3 comprises 14 residues. V lost 4 bases and J lost 5, with 14 bases in between. The CDR3 DNA sequence: TGTGCCAGCTCACAACTGGGCGGGTCGACTGAAGCTTTCTTT. Encoded protein: CASSQLGGSTEAFF.

This clone has a handful of counts. J is TRBJ1-2 and V is TRBV4-3; 8 nucleotides line up with TRBD1. The CDR3 is 13 residues long. Trimming removed 4 bases from V and 4 bases from J; junction bases left unmatched: 2. CDR1 is LGHNA, CDR2 YSLEER, per germline. This CDR3 is CASSLQGAYGYTF. The DNA of the CDR3 is TGCGCCAGCAGCCTGCAGGGGGCCTATGGCTACACCTTC.

This clone was found once. The rearrangement joins TRBV5-1 to TRBJ1-1; tentatively, D is TRBD1 (5 bases). Germline V CDR1 and CDR2: SGHRS, YFSETQ. V was shortened by 3 bases and J by 3 bases, with 18 bases between the two germline ends. The CDR3 is 16 residues long. CDR3 in DNA: TGCGCCAGCAGCTGGACGTGGGGGAGGGCGGACACTGAAGCTTTCTTT. Translated: CASSWTWGRADTEAFF.

This clone was recorded at least ten times. This chain uses TRBV5-1 with TRBJ2-1, with 7 bases that match TRBD1. Germline CDR1 reads SGHRS; CDR2 reads YFSETQ. This CDR3 contains 19 residues. Trimming took 0 bases from V and 0 from J; bases not matched to a gene: 12. The CDR3 protein is CASSLERQGALRSYNEQFF. The CDR3 coding sequence is TGCGCCAGCAGCTTGGAGAGACAGGGAGCCCTCCGCTCCTACAATGAGCAGTTCTTC.

This clone was seen a handful of times. The J gene is TRBJ2-2, the V gene TRBV5-1; 9 bases align to TRBD1. With 3 bases clipped from V and 3 bases from J, the junction kept 3 bases outside the gene matches. CDR1 is SGHRS, CDR2 YFSETQ, per germline. CDR3 length: 15 residues. CDR3 in amino acids: CASSYRDRDTGELFF. In DNA, the CDR3 is TGCGCCAGCAGCTACCGGGACAGGGACACCGGGGAGCTGTTTTTT.

This rearrangement joins TRBV27 to TRBJ1-1; D is unresolved. The germline V gene has CDR1 MNHEY and CDR2 SMNVEV (reference sequence). CDR3 length equals 12 residues. With 4 bases removed from V and 7 bases from J, the gap between germline ends came to 10 bases. CDR3 in amino acids: CASSSGFNEAFF. In nucleotides, the CDR3 is TGTGCCAGCAGTTCCGGGTTTAATGAAGCTTTCTTT.

V is TRBV18 and J is TRBJ2-7, with D perhaps TRBD2 (6 bases). The CDR3 loop spans 16 amino acids. CDR1 and CDR2 (germline): KGHSH, LQKENI. Trimming removed 4 bases at V and 6 bases at J, with 22 bases between. CDR3 bases: TGTGCCAGCTCACAGTCTTTCTACTCAGGGACTGGCGAGCAGTACTTC. Protein sequence: CASSQSFYSGTGEQYF.

The chain links TRBV23-1 to TRBJ2-4; D unresolved. TRBV23-1 carries the ORF label, with uncertain function. V was cut by 5 bases and J by 0 bases, with 8 bases left in between. This CDR3 has 14 residues. CDR3 DNA sequence: TGCGCCAGCAGTTTGCGATTAGCCAAAAACATTCAGTACTTC. Its protein product is CASSLRLAKNIQYF.

This chain uses TRBV2 with TRBJ1-1; 9 bases agree with TRBD1. The germline CDR1 and CDR2 sequences are SNHLY and FYNNEI. The CDR3 has 13 residues. Trimming removed 5 bases from V and 5 bases from J; junction bases left unmatched: 3. CDR3 region: CASSNRGPTEAFF. The DNA of the CDR3 is TGTGCCAGCAGTAACAGGGGGCCAACTGAAGCTTTCTTT.

The chain uses TRBV7-6 and TRBJ1-6; D not certain. The CDR3 extends over 15 amino acids. The germline V gene has CDR1 SGHVS and CDR2 FNYEAQ. V dropped 3 bases and J dropped 3 bases, with 9 bases sitting between them. CDR3 DNA: TGTGCCAGCAGCTTGGGCGGGAGCTATAATTCACCCCTCCACTTT. Translation: CASSLGGSYNSPLHF.

The chain links TRBV5-1 to TRBJ2-1; maybe TRBD1 (6 bases). With 0 bases removed from V and 0 bases from J, the gap between germline ends came to 10 bases. There are 16 residues in the CDR3. CDR1 SGHRS and CDR2 YFSETQ come from the germline V gene. CDR3 sequence reads: CASSLAGVSSYNEQFF. For the CDR3, the DNA is TGCGCCAGCAGCTTGGCAGGGGTAAGCTCCTACAATGAGCAGTTCTTC.

This chain links TRBV6-5 with TRBJ1-2; D might be TRBD1 (6 bases). Trimming removed 4 bases from V and 8 bases from J, with 20 bases in between. Germline CDR1 MNHEY, CDR2 SVGAGI. The CDR3 covers 15 residues. The CDR3 DNA follows: TGTGCCAGCAGTTGCGTGGGGACACCCCTACCGGGCTACACCTTC. Protein product: CASSCVGTPLPGYTF.